This passage covers 29 T cell receptor beta chains from one sample sequenced in a study of blood T cell repertoires in COVID-19. Method: immunoSEQ multiplex PCR; TCRdb's copy keeps in-frame clones and lacks some. This table has tens of thousands of clones, roughly 80% appearing once. Sequences were obtained from peripheral blood. These receptors were obtained from a man aged 55 to 70 with acute or convalescent COVID-19.

The chain carries TRBV24-1 and TRBJ1-1, with 7 positions matching TRBD1. J lost 0 bases, V lost 7 bases, and 1 base had no gene match. CDR3 size: 13 residues. Germline V gene data show CDR1 as KGHDR and CDR2 as SFDVKD. CDR3 sequence reads: CATRGQLNTEAFF. The CDR3, as DNA: TGTGCCACCAGGGGACAGCTGAACACTGAAGCTTTCTTT.

This chain connects TRBV29-1 to TRBJ1-4, with 9 bases matching TRBD1. This CDR3 comprises 16 residues. Germline V lookup: CDR1 SQVTM, CDR2 ANQGSEA. With 5 bases clipped from V and 8 bases from J, the junction kept 15 bases outside the gene matches. DNA of the CDR3: TGCAGCGTTTACGCGGGGACAGGGAGTCCTGTCGAAAAACTGTTTTTT. This translates into CSVYAGTGSPVEKLFF.

This rearrangement joins TRBV11-2 to TRBJ1-3; 7 bases map to TRBD1. V was clipped by 5 bases and J by 0 bases; unmatched bases: 7. The CDR3 spans 16 residues. Per germline, CDR1 SGHAT and CDR2 FQNNGV. The CDR3 sequence is CASSLDRVSSGNTIYF. DNA of the CDR3: TGTGCCAGCAGCCTCGACAGGGTGAGCTCTGGAAACACCATATATTTT.

This sequence joins TRBV29-1 and TRBJ2-7; D might be TRBD1 (7 bases). Germline CDR1 is SQVTM and CDR2 is ANQGSEA. The CDR3 is 12 residues long. The V and J ends lost 4 bases and 4 bases respectively, with 11 bases between them. This CDR3 reads CSVGAGGYEQYF. The CDR3 nucleotides read TGCAGCGTTGGGGCAGGGGGGTACGAGCAGTACTTC.

This chain joins TRBV29-1 and TRBJ2-1, with 14 bases lining up with TRBD2. The CDR3 has 14 residues. Looked up from germline, CDR1 is SQVTM and CDR2 is ANQGSEA. V was clipped by 3 bases and J by 10 bases; unmatched bases: 5. The CDR3 reads CSVDRLAGGREQFF. CDR3 nucleotides: TGCAGCGTTGATAGACTAGCGGGGGGGAGGGAGCAGTTCTTC.

This rearrangement joins TRBV18 to TRBJ1-1; tentative D call: TRBD1 (5 bases). CDR3 size: 15 residues. Trimming stripped 3 bases from V and 6 bases from J, with 17 bases between. Germline loops: CDR1 KGHSH, CDR2 LQKENI. The DNA for the CDR3 is TGTGCCAGCTCACCCATGACGGGGGGGGAAGCTGAAGCTTTCTTT. Translated: CASSPMTGGEAEAFF.

The V call is TRBV4-1, the J call TRBJ1-2, with a possible D match to TRBD1 (5 bases). V dropped 0 bases and J dropped 4 bases, with 9 bases sitting between them. The CDR3 covers 14 residues. Germline loops: CDR1 MGHRA, CDR2 YSYEKL. CDR3 sequence reads: CASSQESRVYGYTF. DNA for the CDR3: TGCGCCAGCAGCCAAGAATCCAGGGTCTATGGCTACACCTTC.

The V gene is TRBV2, the J gene TRBJ1-1; TRBD1 matches at 9 bases. In germline, CDR1 is SNHLY, CDR2 FYNNEI. This CDR3 is 13 amino acids long. Trimming cost V 8 bases and J 5 bases; bases outside gene matches: 6. CDR3 loop: CASLDRGDTEAFF. CDR3 coding DNA: TGTGCCAGCCTGGACAGGGGTGATACTGAAGCTTTCTTT.

The chain uses TRBV30 and TRBJ1-2, with 7 bases aligning to TRBD1. The CDR3 runs to 12 residues. Trimming cost V 4 bases and J 7 bases; bases outside gene matches: 6. CDR1 GTSNPN and CDR2 SVGIG come from the germline V gene (reference sequence). The chain's CDR3 is CAWIGTATGYTF. CDR3 DNA: TGTGCCTGGATCGGGACAGCCACTGGCTACACCTTC.

This clone was seen a few times. DNA for the CDR3: TGTGCCAGCAGCTTGGTACAGGGGAACACTGAAGCTTTCTTT. This codes for CASSLVQGNTEAFF. The chain couples TRBV5-4 to TRBJ1-1; D perhaps matches TRBD1 (6 bases). V lost 0 bases to trimming and J lost 1 base, with 7 bases between them. Germline assignment: CDR1 SGHNT and CDR2 YYREEE (reference sequence). The CDR3 totals 14 residues.

The V gene is TRBV19, the J gene TRBJ1-5; 8 bases fit TRBD1. Germline loops: CDR1 LNHDA, CDR2 SQIVND (reference sequence). The CDR3 is made up of 17 amino acids. With 1 base clipped from V and 6 bases from J, the junction kept 11 bases outside the gene matches. CDR3 loop: CASSIGLRGPLGQPQHF. In nucleotides, the CDR3 is TGTGCCAGTAGTATAGGCCTCAGGGGGCCGTTAGGTCAGCCCCAGCATTTT.

J is TRBJ2-3 and V is TRBV6-2 or TRBV6-3, with 14 nucleotides matching TRBD2. Germline V gene sequence: CDR1 MNHEY, CDR2 SVGEGT. This CDR3 is built from 18 residues. V shed 3 bases, J shed 2 bases, and the junction held 7 bases outside the gene matches. DNA for the CDR3: TGTGCCAGCAGTTATTTAATGACTAGCGGGGGGGCCACAGATACGCAGTATTTT. This sequence encodes CASSYLMTSGGATDTQYF.

Only one count was recorded for this clone. The genes are TRBV24-1 and TRBJ1-1, with D possibly matching TRBD1 (5 bases). V shed 7 bases and J shed 4 bases, with 12 bases lying between them. Germline V lookup: CDR1 KGHDR, CDR2 SFDVKD. The CDR3 spans 13 residues. CDR3: CATRGRGSTEAFF. In DNA, the CDR3 is TGTGCCACCAGGGGAAGGGGCTCCACTGAAGCTTTCTTT.

The rearrangement uses TRBV24-1 and TRBJ1-2; 7 bases fit TRBD1. The CDR3 sequence is 15 residues long. V shed 2 bases and J 8 bases; nucleotides not matched to a gene: 10. CDR1 KGHDR and CDR2 SFDVKD come from the germline V gene. CDR3 residues: CATSDSNPTGVGYTF. CDR3 in DNA: TGTGCCACCAGTGATTCCAACCCTACAGGGGTCGGCTACACCTTC.

Only one count was recorded for this clone. The chain employs TRBV7-8 and TRBJ1-1; a weak D match, TRBD1 (6 bases). The CDR3 runs 18 residues. CDR1 is SGHVS and CDR2 is FQNEAQ in the germline V gene. Trimming removed 1 base at V and 0 bases at J, with 18 bases between. The CDR3, as DNA: TGTGCCAGCAGCTTAGGGCGGCAGGGGCTTGGTATGAACACTGAAGCTTTCTTT. Its translation is CASSLGRQGLGMNTEAFF.

The chain employs TRBV19 and TRBJ1-4; D is perhaps TRBD1 (5 bases). Per the germline V gene, CDR1 is LNHDA and CDR2 is SQIVND (reference sequence). V was cut by 3 bases and J by 6 bases, with 14 bases left in between. The CDR3 extends over 15 amino acids. CDR3 in DNA: TGTGCCAGTAGTATTAGCGGGGGACGGGATGAAAAACTGTTTTTT. As protein: CASSISGGRDEKLFF.

The genes are TRBV11-2 and TRBJ1-2; D is perhaps TRBD1 (6 bases). Trimming removed 5 bases at V and 7 bases at J, with 14 bases between. The length of the CDR3 is 13 residues. CDR1 is SGHAT, CDR2 FQNNGV, per germline. CDR3 region: CASSHLDSPGYTF. The CDR3 nucleotides read TGTGCCAGCAGCCACCTGGACAGTCCTGGCTACACCTTC.

The chain couples TRBV30 to TRBJ1-1; D uncertain. The CDR3 has 13 amino acids. The V and J ends lost 3 bases and 3 bases respectively, with 11 bases between them. Germline V gene data show CDR1 as GTSNPN and CDR2 as SVGIG (reference sequence). The CDR3 region is CAWRETRDTEAFF. Written as DNA, the CDR3 is TGTGCCTGGAGGGAAACGAGGGACACTGAAGCTTTCTTT.

The chain carries TRBV10-1 and TRBJ2-7; the match to TRBD2 covers 11 bases. The CDR3 has 16 amino acids. CDR1 and CDR2 from the germline V gene are WNHNN and SYGVQD (reference sequence). Trimming at V came to 5 bases and at J to 0 bases, leaving 6 bases not matched to a gene. DNA of the CDR3: TGCGCCAGCAGTAACCCCGGGACTAGCGGCTCCTACGAGCAGTACTTC. As protein: CASSNPGTSGSYEQYF.

This clone has more than one count but fewer than ten. The genes are TRBV6-2 or TRBV6-3 and TRBJ2-5, with 8 nucleotides matching TRBD2. The CDR3 sequence is 14 residues long. V was pared by 5 bases and J by 5 bases, with 7 bases of the junction left unmatched. Germline V CDR1 and CDR2: MNHEY, SVGEGT. CDR3 nucleotide sequence: TGTGCCAGCAGTGACTGGACTAGCTCGGAGACCCAGTACTTC. Protein sequence: CASSDWTSSETQYF.

V usage is TRBV11-2 and J usage is TRBJ1-1; 9 nucleotides match TRBD1. The CDR3 loop spans 14 amino acids. V shed 4 bases and J 5 bases; nucleotides not matched to a gene: 5. Germline CDR1 is SGHAT and CDR2 is FQNNGV. The CDR3 protein is CASSWNDRGTEAFF. CDR3 coding DNA: TGTGCCAGCAGCTGGAACGACAGGGGGACTGAAGCTTTCTTT.

The V and J genes are TRBV15 and TRBJ2-7; 8 nucleotides agree with TRBD1. Losses at the gene ends were 3 bases for V and 5 bases for J; bases not matched to a gene: 3. CDR1 is LNHNV and CDR2 is YYDKDF in the germline V gene (reference sequence). The CDR3 runs to 13 residues. The DNA for the CDR3 is TGTGCCACCAGCAGGACGACAGGGGACGAGCAGTACTTC. It translates to CATSRTTGDEQYF.

The J gene is TRBJ2-1, the V gene TRBV19; 11 bases match TRBD2. Looked up from germline, CDR1 is LNHDA and CDR2 is SQIVND (reference sequence). The CDR3 length is 15 residues. Trimming cost V 3 bases and J 5 bases; bases outside gene matches: 3. This CDR3 reads CASSISGGGNNEQFF. The CDR3 DNA reads as TGTGCCAGTAGTATTAGCGGGGGGGGTAACAATGAGCAGTTCTTC.

This chain links TRBV6-5 with TRBJ1-1; D is possibly TRBD1 (6 bases). The germline V gene has CDR1 MNHEY and CDR2 SVGAGI. V lost 2 bases and J lost 6, with 13 bases in between. The CDR3 contains 14 residues. DNA of the CDR3: TGTGCCAGCAGTTACCGCCTGGACAGCCCTGAAGCTTTCTTT. Protein product: CASSYRLDSPEAFF.

The rearrangement links TRBV10-3 to TRBJ2-7; TRBD2 matches at 7 bases. Looked up from germline, CDR1 is ENHRY and CDR2 is SYGVKD. Trimming took 2 bases from V and 5 from J; bases not matched to a gene: 6. The CDR3 contains 14 residues. The CDR3 DNA is TGTGCCATCAGTGAGCTAGCGGACGAGGACGAGCAGTACTTC. It codes for CAISELADEDEQYF.

This chain uses TRBV28 with TRBJ1-2; D is undetermined. The CDR3 consists of 15 residues. Trimming pared 2 bases from V and 3 bases from J, leaving 13 bases between. Germline V gene sequence: CDR1 MDHEN, CDR2 SYDVKM. CDR3 DNA: TGTGCCAGCAGTTTAGCGGAGTGGGTCTACTATGGCTACACCTTC. Translation gives CASSLAEWVYYGYTF.

The gene calls are TRBV6-1 and TRBJ2-1; 7 bases match TRBD1. Germline CDR1 is MNHNS and CDR2 is SASEGT. The CDR3 sequence is 16 residues long. The J segment lost 4 bases and the V segment lost 4 bases, leaving 10 bases of the junction unmatched. CDR3 nucleotides: TGTGCCAGCAGTGGTGACAGGGCCCCCTCTTACAATGAGCAGTTCTTC. Translated, it gives CASSGDRAPSYNEQFF.

The chain is built from TRBV19 and TRBJ2-6; a possible D gene is TRBD1 (5 bases). From germline, CDR1 is LNHDA and CDR2 SQIVND (reference sequence). The CDR3 is made up of 18 amino acids. Trimming stripped 3 bases from V and 1 base from J, with 16 bases between. CDR3 residues: CASSIEAGIGSGANVLTF. CDR3 DNA sequence: TGTGCCAGTAGTATCGAGGCAGGGATCGGGTCTGGGGCCAACGTCCTGACTTTC.

This rearrangement joins TRBV5-1 to TRBJ1-1; 7 nucleotides align to TRBD1. This CDR3 has 16 amino acids. Germline V gene lookup returns CDR1 SGHRS and CDR2 YFSETQ. Trimming at V came to 4 bases and at J to 3 bases, leaving 12 bases not matched to a gene. CDR3 bases: TGCGCCAGCAGCGTAGGGCAAGGGGGCGCGGACACTGAAGCTTTCTTT. Translated: CASSVGQGGADTEAFF.